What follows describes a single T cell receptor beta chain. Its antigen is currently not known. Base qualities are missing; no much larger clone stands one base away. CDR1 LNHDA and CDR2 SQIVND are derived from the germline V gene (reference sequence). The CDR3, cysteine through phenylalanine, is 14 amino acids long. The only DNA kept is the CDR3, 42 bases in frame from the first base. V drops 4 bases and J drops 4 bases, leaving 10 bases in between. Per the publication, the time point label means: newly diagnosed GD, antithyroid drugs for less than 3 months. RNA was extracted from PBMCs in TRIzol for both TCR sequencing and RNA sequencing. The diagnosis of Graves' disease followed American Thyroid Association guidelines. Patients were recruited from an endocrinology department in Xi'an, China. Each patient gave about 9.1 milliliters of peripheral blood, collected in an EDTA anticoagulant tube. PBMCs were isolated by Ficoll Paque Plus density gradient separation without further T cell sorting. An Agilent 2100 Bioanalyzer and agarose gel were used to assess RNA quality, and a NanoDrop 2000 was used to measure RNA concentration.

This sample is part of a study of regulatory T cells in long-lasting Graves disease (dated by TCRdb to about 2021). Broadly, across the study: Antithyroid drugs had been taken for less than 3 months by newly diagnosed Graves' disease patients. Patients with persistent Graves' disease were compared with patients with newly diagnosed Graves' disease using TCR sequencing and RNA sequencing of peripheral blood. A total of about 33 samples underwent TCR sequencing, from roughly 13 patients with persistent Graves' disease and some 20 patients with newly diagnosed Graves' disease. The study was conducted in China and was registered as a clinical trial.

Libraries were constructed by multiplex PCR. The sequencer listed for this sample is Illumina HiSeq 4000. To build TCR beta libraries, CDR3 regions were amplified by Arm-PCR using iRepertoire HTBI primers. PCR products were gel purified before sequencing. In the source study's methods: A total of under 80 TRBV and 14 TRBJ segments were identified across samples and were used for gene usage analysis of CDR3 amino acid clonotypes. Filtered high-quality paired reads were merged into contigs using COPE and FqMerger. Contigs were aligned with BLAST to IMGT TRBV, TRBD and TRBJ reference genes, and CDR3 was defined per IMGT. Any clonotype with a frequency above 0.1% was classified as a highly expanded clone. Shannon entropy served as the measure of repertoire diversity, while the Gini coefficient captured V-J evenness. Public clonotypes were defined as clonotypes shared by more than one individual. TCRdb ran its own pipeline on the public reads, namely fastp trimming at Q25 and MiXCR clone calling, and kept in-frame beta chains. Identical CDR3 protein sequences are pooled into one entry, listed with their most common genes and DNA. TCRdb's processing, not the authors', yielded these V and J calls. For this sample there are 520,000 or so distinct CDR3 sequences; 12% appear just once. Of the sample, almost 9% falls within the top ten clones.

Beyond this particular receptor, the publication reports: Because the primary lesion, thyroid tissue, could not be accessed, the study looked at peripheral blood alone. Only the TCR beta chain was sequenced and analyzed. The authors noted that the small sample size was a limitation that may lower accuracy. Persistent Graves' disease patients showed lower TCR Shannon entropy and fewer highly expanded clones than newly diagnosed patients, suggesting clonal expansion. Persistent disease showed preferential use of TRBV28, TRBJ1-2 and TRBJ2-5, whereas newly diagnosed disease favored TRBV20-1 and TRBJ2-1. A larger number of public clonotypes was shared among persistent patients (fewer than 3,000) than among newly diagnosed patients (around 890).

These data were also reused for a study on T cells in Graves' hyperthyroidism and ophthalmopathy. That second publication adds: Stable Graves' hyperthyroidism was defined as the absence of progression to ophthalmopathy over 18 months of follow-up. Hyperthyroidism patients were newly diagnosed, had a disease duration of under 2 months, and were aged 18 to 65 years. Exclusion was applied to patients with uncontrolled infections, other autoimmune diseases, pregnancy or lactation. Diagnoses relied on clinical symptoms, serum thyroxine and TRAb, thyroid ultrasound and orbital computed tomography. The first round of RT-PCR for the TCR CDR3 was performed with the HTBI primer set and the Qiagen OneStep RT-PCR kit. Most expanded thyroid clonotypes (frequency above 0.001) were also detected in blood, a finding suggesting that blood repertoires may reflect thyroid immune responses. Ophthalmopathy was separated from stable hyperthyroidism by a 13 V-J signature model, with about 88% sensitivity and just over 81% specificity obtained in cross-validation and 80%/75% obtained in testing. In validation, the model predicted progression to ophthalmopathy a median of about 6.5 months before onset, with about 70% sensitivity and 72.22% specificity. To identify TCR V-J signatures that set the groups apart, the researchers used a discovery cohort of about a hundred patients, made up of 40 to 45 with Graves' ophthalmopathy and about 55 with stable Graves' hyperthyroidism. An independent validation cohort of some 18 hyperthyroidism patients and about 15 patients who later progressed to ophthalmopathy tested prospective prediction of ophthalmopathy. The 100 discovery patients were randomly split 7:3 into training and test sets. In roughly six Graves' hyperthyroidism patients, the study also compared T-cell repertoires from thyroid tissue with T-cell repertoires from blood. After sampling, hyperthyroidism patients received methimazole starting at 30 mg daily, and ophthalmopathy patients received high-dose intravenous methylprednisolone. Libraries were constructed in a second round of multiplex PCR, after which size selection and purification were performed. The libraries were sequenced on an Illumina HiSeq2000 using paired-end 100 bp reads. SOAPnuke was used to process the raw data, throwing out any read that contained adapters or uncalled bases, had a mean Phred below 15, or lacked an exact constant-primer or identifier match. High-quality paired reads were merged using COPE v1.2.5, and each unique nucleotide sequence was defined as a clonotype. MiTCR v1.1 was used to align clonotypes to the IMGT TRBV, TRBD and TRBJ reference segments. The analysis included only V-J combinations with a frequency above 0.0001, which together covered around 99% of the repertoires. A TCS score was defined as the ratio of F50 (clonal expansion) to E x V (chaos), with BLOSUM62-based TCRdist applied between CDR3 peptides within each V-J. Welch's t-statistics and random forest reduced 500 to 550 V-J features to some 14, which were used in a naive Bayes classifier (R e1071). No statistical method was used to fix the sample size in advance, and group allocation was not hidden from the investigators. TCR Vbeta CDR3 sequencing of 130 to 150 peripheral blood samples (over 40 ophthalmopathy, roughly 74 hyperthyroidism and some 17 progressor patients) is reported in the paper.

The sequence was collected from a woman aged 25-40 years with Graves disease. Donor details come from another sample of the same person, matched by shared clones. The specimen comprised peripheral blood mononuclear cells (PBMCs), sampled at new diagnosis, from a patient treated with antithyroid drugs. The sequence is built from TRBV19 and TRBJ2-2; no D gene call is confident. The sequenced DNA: TGTGCCAGTAGTACCCTACTGAGCACCGGGGAGCTGTTTTTT. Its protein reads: CASSTLLSTGELFF.